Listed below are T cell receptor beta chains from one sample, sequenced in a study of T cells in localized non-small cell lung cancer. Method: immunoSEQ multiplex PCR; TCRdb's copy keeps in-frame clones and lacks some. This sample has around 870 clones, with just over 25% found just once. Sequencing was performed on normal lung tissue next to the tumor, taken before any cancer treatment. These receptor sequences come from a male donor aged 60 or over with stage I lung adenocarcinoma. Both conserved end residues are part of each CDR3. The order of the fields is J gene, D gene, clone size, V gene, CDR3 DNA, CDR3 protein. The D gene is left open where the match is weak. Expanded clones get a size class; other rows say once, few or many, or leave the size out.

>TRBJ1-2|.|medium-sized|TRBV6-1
TGTGCCAGCAGTGAAGCTGGTCAGGGCAACTATGGCTACACCTTC
CASSEAGQGNYGYTF
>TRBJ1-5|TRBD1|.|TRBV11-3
TGTGCCAGCAGCTTAGTGAGGGGGCAAGGTCAGCCCCAGCATTTT
CASSLVRGQGQPQHF
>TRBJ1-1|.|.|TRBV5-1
TGCGCCAGCACCACCACCCCGGGGGGGGCGGACGCTTTCTTT
CASTTTPGGADAFF
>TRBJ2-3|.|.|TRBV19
TGTGCCAGTAGTATTGGGCTAGCAGATACGCAGTATTTT
CASSIGLADTQYF
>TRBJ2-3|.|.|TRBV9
TGTGCCAGCAGCCCCTTAGCGGTCGACCGCACAGATACGCAGTATTTT
CASSPLAVDRTDTQYF
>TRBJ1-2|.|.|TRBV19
TGTGCCAGTGGGCCAAGACCGAACCTATATGGCTACACCTTC
CASGPRPNLYGYTF
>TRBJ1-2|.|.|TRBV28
TGTGCCAGCAGCACAGGGTCGGCTAACTATGGCTACACCTTC
CASSTGSANYGYTF
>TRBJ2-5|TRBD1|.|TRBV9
TGTGCCAGCACACAGGGGCTAGGGGAGACCCAGTACTTC
CASTQGLGETQYF
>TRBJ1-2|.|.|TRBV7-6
TGTGCCAGCAGCTCCTCGAGAGGGGTGTTTGCCTATGGCTACACCTTC
CASSSSRGVFAYGYTF
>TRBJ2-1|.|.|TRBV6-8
TGTGCCAGCAGGGACATCGTTGCCAATGAGCAGTTCTTC
CASRDIVANEQFF
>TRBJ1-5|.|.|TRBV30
TGTGCCTGGAGTCTCCCAGGGGTCAATCAGCCCCAGCATTTT
CAWSLPGVNQPQHF
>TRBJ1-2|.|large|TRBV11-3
TGTGCCAGCAGCACAGGGACCTCGGGCTATGGCTACACCTTC
CASSTGTSGYGYTF
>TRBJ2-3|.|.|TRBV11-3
TGTGCCAGCAGCTTGTGGGGCCCGCCGGGTACAGATACGCAGTATTTT
CASSLWGPPGTDTQYF
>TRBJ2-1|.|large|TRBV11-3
TGTGCCAGCAGCTTGGGGGACTTCAGCTCCTACAATGAGCAGTTCTTC
CASSLGDFSSYNEQFF
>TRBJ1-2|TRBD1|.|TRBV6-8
TGTGCCAGCAGGACAGGGGGCGCAGCTAACTATGGCTACACCTTC
CASRTGGAANYGYTF
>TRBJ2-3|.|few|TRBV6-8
TGTGCCAGCAGATTAACAGCGCTCACAGATACGCAGTATTTT
CASRLTALTDTQYF
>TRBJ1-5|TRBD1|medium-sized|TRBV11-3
TGTGCCAGCAGCTTAGGGGACAGTCTGCAGCCCCAGCATTTT
CASSLGDSLQPQHF
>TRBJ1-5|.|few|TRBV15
TGTGCCACCAGCAGCGAGGGGGGGAGTGGCAATCAGCCCCAGCATTTT
CATSSEGGSGNQPQHF
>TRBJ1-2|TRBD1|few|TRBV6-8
TGTGCCAGCAGTTCCCGGGACAGGGGAATCGATGGCTACACCTTC
CASSSRDRGIDGYTF
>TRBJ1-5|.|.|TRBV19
TGTGCCAGTGATAGGGGTAGCAATCAGCCCCAGCATTTT
CASDRGSNQPQHF
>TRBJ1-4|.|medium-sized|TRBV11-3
TGTGCCAGCAGTCAAGCCGGGACACAACTTGAAAAACTGTTTTTT
CASSQAGTQLEKLFF